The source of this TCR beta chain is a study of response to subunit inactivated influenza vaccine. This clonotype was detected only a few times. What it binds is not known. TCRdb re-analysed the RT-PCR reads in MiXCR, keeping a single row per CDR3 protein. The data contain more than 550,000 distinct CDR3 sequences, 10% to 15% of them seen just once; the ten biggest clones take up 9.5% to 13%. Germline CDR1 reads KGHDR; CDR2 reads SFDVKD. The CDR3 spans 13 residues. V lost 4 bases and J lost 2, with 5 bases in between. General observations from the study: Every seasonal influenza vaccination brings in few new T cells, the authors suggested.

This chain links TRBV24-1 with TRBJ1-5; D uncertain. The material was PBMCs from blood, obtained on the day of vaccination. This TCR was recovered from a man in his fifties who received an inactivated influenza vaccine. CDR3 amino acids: CATSETGNQPQHF. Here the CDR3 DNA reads TGTGCCACCAGTGAAACGGGCAATCAGCCCCAGCATTTT.